This TCR beta chain originates from a study of T cells in Graves' hyperthyroidism and ophthalmopathy. Germline CDR1 reads SNHLY; CDR2 reads FYNNEI. This CDR3 has 14 residues. V lost 6 bases and J lost 2, with 11 bases in between. General study results and limits: Prediction of ophthalmopathy progression came a median roughly 6.6 months pre-onset. Most expanded thyroid clonotypes above 0.001 also appeared in blood.

This clonotype was recorded many times. Its antigen is unidentified. RNA transcripts gave rise to amplified TCR beta CDR3 regions. Primed by the HTBI set, a first-round RT-PCR was run on the TCR CDR3. TCRdb itself ran the multiplex PCR reads through MiXCR, one entry per CDR3 protein. The sample holds about 840,000 distinct CDR3 sequences, approximately 40% seen once. The clonotype comes from a young man with Graves' hyperthyroidism. J is TRBJ1-5 and V is TRBV2; D possibly corresponds to TRBD1 (6 bases). What was sequenced was blood. CDR3 sequence reads: CASRGASGNQPQHF. CDR3 DNA sequence: TGTGCCAGCAGGGGGGCTTCAGGCAATCAGCCCCAGCATTTT.